The 32 T cell receptor beta chains reported below all come from one sample, sequenced in a study of beta chain features in type 1 diabetes. The authors reverse transcribed all of the isolated RNA, so sequencing captured expressed TCRB transcripts. Clones were sequenced by immunoSEQ multiplex PCR, and TCRdb holds only the in-frame ones, with some missing. The sample lists roughly 240,000 clones; roughly 15% were seen once. Sequencing was carried out using naive CD4+ T cells from blood. The receptors come from a woman aged 40 to 55 in good health.

The chain joins TRBV25-1 to TRBJ1-4; TRBD1 matches 7 bases. The trim removed 6 bases at V and 8 bases at J, leaving 12 bases unmatched. The germline gives CDR1 MGHDK, CDR2 SYGVNS. The CDR3 runs 15 residues. The CDR3 DNA reads as TGTGCCAGCAGCCCGAAAGGGGGCAGGGGGGAAAAACTGTTTTTT. It specifies CASSPKGGRGEKLFF.

This clone has more than one count but fewer than ten. The rearrangement links TRBV12-5 to TRBJ2-2, with 11 bases lining up with TRBD1. V was clipped by 0 bases and J by 6 bases; unmatched bases: 9. The CDR3 length is 18 residues. Per germline, CDR1 LGHNT and CDR2 FRNRAP. As DNA, the CDR3 is TGTGCTAGTGGTTTGGTACTAAGTCGGGGACAGGGGGCCGGGGAGCTGTTTTTT. Residues: CASGLVLSRGQGAGELFF. Full variable domain (outside the CDR3, taken from reference TRBV12-5 and TRBJ2-2): DARVTQTPRHKVTEMGQEVTMRCQPILGHNTVFWYRQTMMQGLELLAYFRNRAPLDDSGMPKDRFSAEMPDATLATLKIQPSEPRDSAVYFCASGLVLSRGQGAGELFFGEGSRLTVL.

The table lists this clone with a few counts. The CDR3 is CSVEQGRNYGYTF. CDR3 bases: TGCAGCGTTGAACAGGGAAGGAACTATGGCTACACCTTC. The chain recombines TRBV29-1 with TRBJ1-2; D is perhaps TRBD1 (5 bases). V was cut by 2 bases and J by 2 bases, with 9 bases left in between. Germline V gene lookup returns CDR1 SQVTM and CDR2 ANQGSEA. The CDR3 consists of 13 residues.

This clone was detected only once. This chain uses TRBV10-1 with TRBJ1-1; D is undetermined. The V and J ends lost 7 bases and 3 bases respectively, with 9 bases between them. Germline CDR1 is WNHNN and CDR2 is SYGVQD (reference sequence). There are 12 residues in the CDR3. The DNA of the CDR3 is TGCGCCAGCATCAGGCAGGACACTGAAGCTTTCTTT. The encoded protein is CASIRQDTEAFF.

The chain carries TRBV6-1 and TRBJ2-3; TRBD1 aligns across 7 bases. Germline CDR1 reads MNHNS; CDR2 reads SASEGT. The CDR3 runs to 13 residues. V trimming: 5 bases; J trimming: 6 bases; junction bases outside the gene matches: 5. DNA for the CDR3: TGTGCCAGCAGTAACTACAGGGGCGATACGCAGTATTTT. Translating gives CASSNYRGDTQYF.

V is TRBV27 and J is TRBJ2-7; D gene ambiguous. The CDR3 is made up of 14 amino acids. Trimming removed 5 bases at V and 2 bases at J, with 13 bases between. Germline CDR1 is MNHEY and CDR2 is SMNVEV (reference sequence). The DNA for the CDR3 is TGTGCCAGCAGTCTCTCCCCCCTAGCCTACGAGCAGTACTTC. Translated: CASSLSPLAYEQYF.

The sample holds a few counts of this clone. This chain joins TRBV7-2 and TRBJ1-3; perhaps TRBD1 as D (6 bases). There are 15 residues in the CDR3. Germline lookup yields CDR1 SGHTA and CDR2 FQGNSA. The germline V and J ends were trimmed by 0 bases and 0 bases, with 6 bases remaining between them. CDR3 sequence: CASSLATGSGNTIYF. DNA for the CDR3: TGTGCCAGCAGCTTAGCGACAGGCTCTGGAAACACCATATATTTT.

The chain uses TRBV29-1 and TRBJ2-3, with D possibly TRBD2 on 5 matching bases. The CDR3 contains 14 residues. V dropped 5 bases and J dropped 4 bases, with 16 bases sitting between them. Germline V gives CDR1 SQVTM, CDR2 ANQGSEA. DNA of the CDR3: TGCAGCGTTCGGGGTCCCTTAGTGGCAGATACGCAGTATTTT. Translated: CSVRGPLVADTQYF.

This clone was seen a handful of times. The chain employs TRBV6-1 and TRBJ1-5; D gene unclear. V was shortened by 5 bases and J by 7 bases, with 18 bases between the two germline ends. This CDR3 comprises 15 residues. Germline CDR1 and CDR2: MNHNS and SASEGT. The CDR3 nucleotides read TGTGCCAGCAGTCCCGAAGCGGTGGGTTGGCAGCCCCAGCATTTT. Encoded protein: CASSPEAVGWQPQHF.

In its sample, this clone was seen once. The chain is built from TRBV7-8 and TRBJ2-7; the match to TRBD2 covers 12 bases. The germline V gene has CDR1 SGHVS and CDR2 FQNEAQ. V lost 7 bases to trimming and J lost 2 bases; unmatched junction nucleotides: 6. CDR3 length: 15 residues. In nucleotides, the CDR3 is TGTGCCAGCAAACTAGCGGGGGGCTTAACCTACGAGCAGTACTTC. Translated: CASKLAGGLTYEQYF.

The gene calls are TRBV6-1 and TRBJ2-1, with 8 bases matching TRBD2. The CDR3 extends over 17 amino acids. The V gene's germline CDR1 is MNHNS and CDR2 SASEGT. V lost 3 bases to trimming and J lost 4 bases; unmatched junction nucleotides: 11. CDR3 sequence: CASSDIPGTRTYNEQFF. DNA of the CDR3: TGTGCCAGCAGTGATATACCCGGGACTAGAACTTACAATGAGCAGTTCTTC.

The chain recombines TRBV7-9 with TRBJ1-2; D is undetermined. CDR1 is SEHNR, CDR2 FQNEAQ, per germline (reference sequence). The CDR3 has 13 residues. With 4 bases removed from V and 5 bases from J, the gap between germline ends came to 11 bases. The CDR3 region has the DNA TGTGCCAGCAGCTCGAGTCGTTGGTATGGCTACACCTTC. Translating it yields CASSSSRWYGYTF.

This clone was detected a few times. The chain couples TRBV6-6 to TRBJ1-6; D remains ambiguous. V was trimmed by 7 bases and J by 7 bases, leaving 11 bases between them. The CDR3 is made up of 13 amino acids. Germline loops: CDR1 MNHNY, CDR2 SVGAGI (reference sequence). CDR3 bases: TGTGCCAGCACCTCCACATCCAATTCACCCCTCCACTTT. Its translation is CASTSTSNSPLHF.

V usage is TRBV5-1 and J usage is TRBJ2-6; possible D gene TRBD2, 6 bases. This CDR3 has 21 residues. Deletions cut 4 bases from V and 1 base from J, with 27 bases between. Germline V gene lookup returns CDR1 SGHRS and CDR2 YFSETQ. CDR3 in amino acids: CASSVPLGAGTYQSGANVLTF. CDR3 DNA sequence: TGCGCCAGCAGCGTCCCCCTCGGGGCCGGGACTTACCAATCTGGGGCCAACGTCCTGACTTTC.

This clone was seen more than once but under ten times. The chain recombines TRBV2 with TRBJ2-7; 7 bases fit TRBD1. The CDR3 has 13 amino acids. V lost 7 bases, J lost 0 bases, and 3 bases stayed unmatched. Germline V gene lookup returns CDR1 SNHLY and CDR2 FYNNEI. CDR3 bases: TGTGCCAGCATTGGACAGGACTCCTACGAGCAGTACTTC. It encodes CASIGQDSYEQYF.

V is TRBV5-1 and J is TRBJ2-2, with TRBD1 identical over 9 bases. V lost 9 bases to trimming and J lost 5 bases; unmatched junction nucleotides: 11. The germline V gene encodes CDR1 SGHRS and CDR2 YFSETQ. This CDR3 region has 15 residues. Here the CDR3 reads CATTVGQGVTGELFF. Here the CDR3 DNA reads TGCGCCACAACCGTGGGACAGGGAGTAACCGGGGAGCTGTTTTTT.

This clone turned up a few times. The chain is built from TRBV4-1 and TRBJ2-3, with 7 nucleotides matching TRBD2. Germline CDR1 is MGHRA and CDR2 is YSYEKL. The V segment lost 0 bases and the J segment 2 bases; nucleotides outside the gene matches: 8. The CDR3 is made up of 17 amino acids. CDR3 region: CASSQEGPAGHTDTQYF. The CDR3 nucleotides read TGCGCCAGCAGCCAAGAAGGTCCAGCGGGGCACACAGATACGCAGTATTTT.

This clone was observed a handful of times. This chain joins TRBV29-1 and TRBJ1-5; a possible D gene is TRBD1 (6 bases). V lost 7 bases to trimming and J lost 5 bases, with 15 bases between them. CDR1 is SQVTM, CDR2 ANQGSEA, per germline. This CDR3 contains 13 residues. The CDR3 here is CSARTGHDQPQHF. The CDR3 bases are TGCAGCGCTAGAACAGGGCACGATCAGCCCCAGCATTTT.

J is TRBJ2-7 and V is TRBV27; D perhaps matches TRBD1 (6 bases). The CDR3 length is 12 residues. V dropped 8 bases and J dropped 2 bases, with 10 bases sitting between them. Germline values: CDR1 MNHEY, CDR2 SMNVEV (reference sequence). CDR3 sequence reads: CASGTPAYEQYF. The CDR3 bases are TGTGCCAGCGGGACACCCGCCTACGAGCAGTACTTC.

V is TRBV19 and J is TRBJ1-5; 11 bases are shared with TRBD1. The CDR3 is 18 amino acids. Germline CDR1 and CDR2: LNHDA and SQIVND (reference sequence). Unmatched junction bases numbered 9, after V lost 5 bases and J lost 0 bases. CDR3 sequence (DNA): TGTGCCAGTAGTCCTCCGGGACAGGGGGTATATAGCAATCAGCCCCAGCATTTT. Protein sequence: CASSPPGQGVYSNQPQHF.

This clone was detected only a few times. The rearrangement links TRBV4-2 to TRBJ2-3; TRBD2 aligns across 8 bases. CDR1 LGHNA and CDR2 YNFKEQ come from the germline V gene. V gave up 1 base and J gave up 1 base; unmatched junction bases: 7. The CDR3 is 17 amino acids. CDR3 sequence: CASSQAGGRLRTDTQYF. CDR3 nucleotides: TGTGCCAGCAGCCAAGCGGGGGGGCGATTACGCACAGATACGCAGTATTTT.

In this sample, this clone turned up a few times. V usage is TRBV9 and J usage is TRBJ1-1; D gene unclear. Trimming removed 0 bases at V and 10 bases at J, with 13 bases between. CDR1 is SGDLS and CDR2 is YYNGEE in the germline V gene. The CDR3 spans 13 residues. The CDR3 region is CASSVGEGVGAFF. In DNA, the CDR3 is TGTGCCAGCAGCGTAGGCGAGGGCGTTGGAGCTTTCTTT.

The V gene is TRBV7-2, the J gene TRBJ2-5, with TRBD2 identical over 10 bases. The CDR3 runs to 14 residues. Trimming at V came to 4 bases and at J to 5 bases, leaving 4 bases not matched to a gene. Per the germline V gene, CDR1 is SGHTA and CDR2 is FQGNSA. As DNA, the CDR3 is TGTGCCAGCAGCTCAGCGGGGGGGCTTGAGACCCAGTACTTC. This codes for CASSSAGGLETQYF. The whole variable domain, remainder taken from reference TRBV7-2 and TRBJ2-5, is GAGVSQSPSNKVTEKGKDVELRCDPISGHTALYWYRQSLGQGLEFLIYFQGNSAPDKSGLPSDRFSAERTGGSVSTLTIQRTQQEDSAVYLCASSSAGGLETQYFGPGTRLLVL.

The sample holds a few counts of this clone. CDR3 nucleotides: TGCGCCAGCAGCCTTAACTACGAGCAGTACTTC. It translates to CASSLNYEQYF. The genes are TRBV5-1 and TRBJ2-7; D not certain. Germline V gene data show CDR1 as SGHRS and CDR2 as YFSETQ. Trimming shortened V by 4 bases and J by 3 bases, and 5 bases separated the two germline ends. The CDR3 spans 11 residues.

This chain connects TRBV4-1 to TRBJ1-2; 9 positions match TRBD1. The CDR3 totals 16 residues. Germline values: CDR1 MGHRA, CDR2 YSYEKL. V shed 1 base, J shed 8 bases, and the junction held 11 bases outside the gene matches. The CDR3 coding sequence is TGCGCCAGCAGCCAAGCTGGGGACAGGGTGTCGAGGGGCTACACCTTC. Protein: CASSQAGDRVSRGYTF.

This clone was detected only a few times. This chain uses TRBV6-6 with TRBJ1-1, with no clear D. Germline CDR1 MNHNY, CDR2 SVGAGI (reference sequence). The V end lost 3 bases, the J end lost 1 base, and 6 bases lay between the germline ends. The CDR3 is 13 amino acids. The CDR3 nucleotides read TGTGCCAGCAGTTATTTAGAGAACACTGAAGCTTTCTTT. It codes for CASSYLENTEAFF.

This chain connects TRBV18 to TRBJ1-5, with D possibly being TRBD1 (6 bases). The CDR3 has 14 amino acids. Trimming cost V 8 bases and J 7 bases, with 18 bases left between them. CDR1 and CDR2 (germline): KGHSH, LQKENI. CDR3 loop: CASQKDTGLQPQHF. The CDR3 region has the DNA TGTGCCAGCCAGAAGGATACAGGGCTCCAGCCCCAGCATTTT.

This clone was observed at least ten times. This chain connects TRBV14 to TRBJ2-7, with a weak D call TRBD1 (6 bases). CDR1 and CDR2 (germline): SGHDN, FVKESK. The V end lost 3 bases, the J end lost 5 bases, and 8 bases lay between the germline ends. This CDR3 spans 12 amino acids. The CDR3: CASSHRGHEQYF. In DNA form, the CDR3 reads TGTGCCAGCAGCCACAGGGGCCACGAGCAGTACTTC. Based on the CDR3 plus reference TRBV14 and TRBJ2-7, the full variable domain is EAGVTQFPSHSVIEKGQTVTLRCDPISGHDNLYWYRRVMGKEIKFLLHFVKESKQDESGMPNNRFLAERTGGTYSTLKVQPAELEDSGVYFCASSHRGHEQYFGPGTRLTVT.

J is TRBJ2-5 and V is TRBV6-5; TRBD2 aligns across 9 bases. Germline values: CDR1 MNHEY, CDR2 SVGAGI. This CDR3 spans 16 amino acids. The V segment lost 4 bases and the J segment 4 bases; nucleotides outside the gene matches: 10. The CDR3 loop reads CASSSLAAGGRETQYF. DNA for the CDR3: TGTGCCAGCAGTTCCCTGGCCGCGGGGGGGAGAGAGACCCAGTACTTC.

The chain carries TRBV29-1 and TRBJ2-7; 9 nucleotides agree with TRBD1. The CDR3 is 13 amino acids. The V gene end was trimmed by 2 bases and the J gene end by 3 bases; junction bases not matched to a gene: 2. Germline V gives CDR1 SQVTM, CDR2 ANQGSEA. CDR3 in DNA: TGCAGCGTTGAATCGACAGGGGGCTACGAGCAGTACTTC. It codes for CSVESTGGYEQYF.

The chain combines TRBV5-1 with TRBJ2-1; TRBD1 agrees at 9 bases. The ends lost 4 bases at V and 9 bases at J; junction bases unmatched: 11. The CDR3 loop spans 15 amino acids. CDR1 SGHRS and CDR2 YFSETQ come from the germline V gene. Here the CDR3 DNA reads TGCGCCAGCAGCCCCCCCGGGACAGGGATAGGTGAGCAGTTCTTC. This translates into CASSPPGTGIGEQFF. The entire variable domain, with the rest obtained from reference TRBV5-1 and TRBJ2-1, is as follows: KAGVTQTPRYLIKTRGQQVTLSCSPISGHRSVSWYQQTPGQGLQFLFEYFSETQRNKGNFPGRFSGRQFSNSRSEMNVSTLELGDSALYLCASSPPGTGIGEQFFGPGTRLTVL.

This clone was detected only a few times. The rearrangement uses TRBV29-1 and TRBJ1-2; possible D gene TRBD1, 6 bases. Germline-derived CDR1 and CDR2 are SQVTM and ANQGSEA. V was clipped by 5 bases and J by 2 bases, with 12 bases between them. The CDR3 is 13 amino acids. The CDR3 reads CSVTSGQNYGYTF. The CDR3 DNA follows: TGCAGCGTTACATCCGGACAGAACTATGGCTACACCTTC.